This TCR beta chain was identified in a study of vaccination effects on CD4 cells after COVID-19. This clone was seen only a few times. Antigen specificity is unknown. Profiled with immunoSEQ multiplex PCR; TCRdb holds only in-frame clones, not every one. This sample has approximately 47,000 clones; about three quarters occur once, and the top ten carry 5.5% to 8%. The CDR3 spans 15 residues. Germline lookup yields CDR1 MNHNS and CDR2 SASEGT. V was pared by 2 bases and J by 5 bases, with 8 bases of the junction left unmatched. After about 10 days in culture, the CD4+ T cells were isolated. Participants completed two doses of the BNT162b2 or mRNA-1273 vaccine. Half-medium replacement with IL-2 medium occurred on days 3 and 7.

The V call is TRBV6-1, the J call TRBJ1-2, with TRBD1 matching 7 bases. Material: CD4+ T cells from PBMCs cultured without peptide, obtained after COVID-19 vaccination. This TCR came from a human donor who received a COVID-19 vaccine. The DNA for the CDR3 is TGTGCCAGCAGTGAAATGGCAGGGGGAGTTTATGGCTACACCTTC. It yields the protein CASSEMAGGVYGYTF.